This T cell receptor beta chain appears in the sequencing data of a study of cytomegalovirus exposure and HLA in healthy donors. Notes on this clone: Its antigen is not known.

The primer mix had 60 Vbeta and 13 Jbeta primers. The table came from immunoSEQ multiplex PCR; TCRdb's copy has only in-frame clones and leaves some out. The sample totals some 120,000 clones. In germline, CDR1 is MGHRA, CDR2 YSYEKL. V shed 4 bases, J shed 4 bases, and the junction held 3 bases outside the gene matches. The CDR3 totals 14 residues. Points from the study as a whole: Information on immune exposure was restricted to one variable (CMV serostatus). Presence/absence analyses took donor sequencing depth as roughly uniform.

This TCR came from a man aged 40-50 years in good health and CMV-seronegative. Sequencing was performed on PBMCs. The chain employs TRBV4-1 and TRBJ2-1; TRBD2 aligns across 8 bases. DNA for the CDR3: TGCGCCAGCAGCCTCCGGGGGGGGTACAATGAGCAGTTCTTC. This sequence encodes CASSLRGGYNEQFF.